This T cell receptor beta chain was profiled in a study of blood T cell dynamics during melanoma immunotherapy. The time point is: week 3, after first cycle of checkpoint inhibitor. One draw preceded checkpoint blockade; another followed its first cycle at week 3. Prior systemic cancer therapy, immunosuppressant use and other active malignancies excluded patients. Every bulk PBMC sample received the same 350 ng of DNA. Measured with immunoSEQ multiplex PCR; TCRdb has only the in-frame clones, and not every one. This table has about 28,000 clones, 65% to 85% appearing once. CDR3 length: 15 amino acids. V shed 6 bases, J shed 1 base, and the junction held 6 bases outside the gene matches. Germline assignment: CDR1 MRHNA and CDR2 SNTAGT.

The sequence was obtained from a human donor with melanoma. Sequenced here: blood, sampled from a patient treated with checkpoint blockade. The V and J genes are TRBV6-4 and TRBJ2-3; 8 bases are a match to TRBD2. The CDR3 loop is CASSPTSGGTDTQYF. The DNA of the CDR3 is TGTGCCAGCAGCCCAACTAGCGGAGGCACAGATACGCAGTATTTT.